This T cell receptor beta chain was recovered during a study of radiotherapy plus CTLA-4 blockade in lung cancer. Study information: Objective responses were documented in 15% to 20% of patients, with disease control in roughly 33%.

People whose metastatic non-small-cell lung cancer was chemo-refractory got focal radiation along with CTLA-4 blockade by ipilimumab. Notes on this clone: Antigen specificity is unknown.

General study points: Radiotherapy with ipilimumab was followed by blood expansion of tumor-derived clones.

TCRdb's copy holds only in-frame clones and misses some; the assay was immunoSEQ multiplex PCR. Counted here are tens of thousands of clones, roughly 80% occurring once; the ten biggest clones make up more than 0.75%. The CDR3 has 15 residues. The germline V gene has CDR1 SEHNR and CDR2 FQNEAQ (reference sequence). With V trimmed by 6 bases and J by 1 base, 8 bases remained unmatched. Specimen: peripheral blood, collected from a patient treated with radiotherapy plus ipilimumab. This TCR was recovered from a human donor with non-small cell lung cancer who had stable disease on radiotherapy plus ipilimumab. The chain has TRBV7-9 and TRBJ2-7; 8 bases are a match to TRBD1. The CDR3 bases are TGTGCCAGCAGTTCGCGGACAGGGAAATCCTACGAGCAGTACTTC. Protein: CASSSRTGKSYEQYF.